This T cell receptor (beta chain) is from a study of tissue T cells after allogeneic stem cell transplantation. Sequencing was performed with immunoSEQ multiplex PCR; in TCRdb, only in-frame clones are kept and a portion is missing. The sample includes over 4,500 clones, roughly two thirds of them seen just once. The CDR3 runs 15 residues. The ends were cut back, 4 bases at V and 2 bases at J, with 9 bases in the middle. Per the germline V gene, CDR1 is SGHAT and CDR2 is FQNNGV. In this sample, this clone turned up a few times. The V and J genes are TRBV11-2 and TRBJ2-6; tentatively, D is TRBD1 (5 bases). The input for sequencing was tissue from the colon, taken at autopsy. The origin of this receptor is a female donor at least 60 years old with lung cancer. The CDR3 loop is CASSSQGAGANVLTF. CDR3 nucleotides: TGTGCCAGCAGCTCTCAGGGCGCTGGGGCCAACGTCCTGACTTTC. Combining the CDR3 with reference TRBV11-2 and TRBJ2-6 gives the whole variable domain EAGVAQSPRYKIIEKRQSVAFWCNPISGHATLYWYQQILGQGPKLLIQFQNNGVVDDSQLPKDRFSAERLKGVDSTLKIQPAKLEDSAVYLCASSSQGAGANVLTFGAGSRLTVL.